The present T cell receptor beta chain was sequenced within a study of blood T cell repertoires in COVID-19. The wider study: The United States, Italy and Spain were the sources of the acute and convalescent COVID-19 samples. T cells, B-cell-depleted T cells, or PBMCs supplied cDNA or gDNA.

In the study's own analysis: Nucleated cell counts were estimated from reference gene primer amplification. TCRdb's copy holds only in-frame clones and misses some; the assay was immunoSEQ multiplex PCR. For V, J and clone size, that table is used; D and trimming come from the DNA. The repertoire consists of nearly 110,000 clones, with less than 80% occurring once and the leading ten covering 6% to 6.5%. Trimming removed 6 bases at V and 0 bases at J, with 12 bases between. CDR3 length: 15 residues. CDR1 and CDR2 (germline): MNHEY, SVGAGI. The Seattle site enrolled patients during active infection and followed them longitudinally.

The sample comprised peripheral blood. This clonotype was sampled from a man at least 80 years old with COVID-19, enrolled during active disease. The chain has TRBV6-5 and TRBJ2-1; possible D gene TRBD1, 5 bases. The CDR3 sequence: CASSSGLSSYNEQFF. CDR3 DNA: TGTGCCAGCAGCTCAGGGCTAAGCTCCTACAATGAGCAGTTCTTC.